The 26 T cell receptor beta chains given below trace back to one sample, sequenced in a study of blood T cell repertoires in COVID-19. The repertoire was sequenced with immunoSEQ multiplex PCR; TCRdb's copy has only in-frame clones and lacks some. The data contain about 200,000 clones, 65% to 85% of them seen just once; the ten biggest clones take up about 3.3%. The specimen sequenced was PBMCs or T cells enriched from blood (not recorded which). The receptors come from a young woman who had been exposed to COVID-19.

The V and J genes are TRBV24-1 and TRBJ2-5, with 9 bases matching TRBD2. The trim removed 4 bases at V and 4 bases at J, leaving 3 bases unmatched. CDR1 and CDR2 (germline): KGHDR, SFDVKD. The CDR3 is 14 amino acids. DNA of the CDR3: TGTGCCACCAGTGAAGGTAGCGGGGGAGAGACCCAGTACTTC. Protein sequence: CATSEGSGGETQYF.

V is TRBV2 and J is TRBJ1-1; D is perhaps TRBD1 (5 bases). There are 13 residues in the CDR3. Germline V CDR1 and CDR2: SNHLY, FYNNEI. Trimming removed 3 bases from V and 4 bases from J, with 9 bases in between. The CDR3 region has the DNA TGTGCCAGCAGTGATGCAGGGATCACTGAAGCTTTCTTT. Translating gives CASSDAGITEAFF. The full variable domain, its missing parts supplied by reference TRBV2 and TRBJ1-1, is EPEVTQTPSHQVTQMGQEVILRCVPISNHLYFYWYRQILGQKVEFLVSFYNNEISEKSEIFDDQFSVERPDGSNFTLKIRSTKLEDSAMYFCASSDAGITEAFFGQGTRLTVV.

The CDR3 loop reads CASSGSGNYGYTF. For the CDR3, the DNA is TGCGCCAGCAGTGGTTCGGGGAACTATGGCTACACCTTC. The chain recombines TRBV10-1 with TRBJ1-2; no clear D gene. The V and J ends lost 4 bases and 2 bases respectively, with 8 bases between them. Germline assignment: CDR1 WNHNN and CDR2 SYGVQD (reference sequence). The CDR3 covers 13 residues.

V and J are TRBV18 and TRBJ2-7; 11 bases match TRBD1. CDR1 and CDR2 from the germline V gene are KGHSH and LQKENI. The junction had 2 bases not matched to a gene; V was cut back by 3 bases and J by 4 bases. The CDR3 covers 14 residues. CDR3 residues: CASSPGQGAYEQYF. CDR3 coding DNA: TGTGCCAGCTCACCTGGACAGGGGGCTTACGAGCAGTACTTC.

The CDR3 loop reads CASSKSLRTGRPHSGANVLTF. The CDR3 DNA follows: TGTGCCAGCAGCAAATCCCTCAGGACAGGCCGTCCCCACTCTGGGGCCAACGTCCTGACTTTC. This chain joins TRBV21-1 and TRBJ2-6; the D call in the table, TRBD1, was not verified against the DNA. TRBV21-1 is deemed a pseudogene. This CDR3 has 21 residues.

CDR3 nucleotides: TGTGCCAGCAGTTACTCTGCGGGGACTAACTATGGCTACACCTTC. Translation: CASSYSAGTNYGYTF. This chain links TRBV6-6 with TRBJ1-2; the D is unclear. The CDR3 is made up of 15 amino acids. The germline V and J ends were trimmed by 0 bases and 0 bases, with 8 bases remaining between them. Looked up from germline, CDR1 is MNHNY and CDR2 is SVGAGI (reference sequence).

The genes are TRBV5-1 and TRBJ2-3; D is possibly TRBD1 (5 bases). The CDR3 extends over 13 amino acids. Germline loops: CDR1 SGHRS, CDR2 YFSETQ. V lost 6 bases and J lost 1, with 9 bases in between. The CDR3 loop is CASMIGGTDTQYF. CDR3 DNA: TGCGCCAGCATGATAGGGGGCACAGATACGCAGTATTTT.

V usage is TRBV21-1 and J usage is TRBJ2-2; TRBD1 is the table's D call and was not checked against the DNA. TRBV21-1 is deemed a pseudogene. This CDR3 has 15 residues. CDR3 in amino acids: CASSNGQANTGELFF. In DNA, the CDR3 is TGTGCCAGCAGCAATGGCCAAGCGAACACCGGGGAGCTGTTTTTT.

DNA for the CDR3: TGTGCCAGTGGCCACCCGAATAATCAGCCCCAGCATTTT. Translating it yields CASGHPNNQPQHF. The chain combines TRBV19 with TRBJ1-5; D remains ambiguous. Germline V gene lookup returns CDR1 LNHDA and CDR2 SQIVND (reference sequence). This CDR3 has 13 amino acids. Deletions cut 8 bases from V and 4 bases from J, with 12 bases between.

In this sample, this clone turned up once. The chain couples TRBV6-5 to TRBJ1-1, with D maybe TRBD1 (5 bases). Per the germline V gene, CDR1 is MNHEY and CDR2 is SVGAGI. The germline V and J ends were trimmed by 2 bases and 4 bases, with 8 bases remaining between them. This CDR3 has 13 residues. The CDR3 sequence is CASSYRQFTEAFF. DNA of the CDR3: TGTGCCAGCAGTTACCGACAGTTCACTGAAGCTTTCTTT.

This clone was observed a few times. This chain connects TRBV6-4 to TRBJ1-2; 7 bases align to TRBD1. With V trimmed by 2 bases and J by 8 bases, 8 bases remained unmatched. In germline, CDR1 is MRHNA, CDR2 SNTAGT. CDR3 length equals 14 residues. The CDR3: CASSDGGTVAGYTF. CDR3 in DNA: TGTGCCAGCAGTGACGGAGGGACAGTGGCAGGCTACACCTTC.

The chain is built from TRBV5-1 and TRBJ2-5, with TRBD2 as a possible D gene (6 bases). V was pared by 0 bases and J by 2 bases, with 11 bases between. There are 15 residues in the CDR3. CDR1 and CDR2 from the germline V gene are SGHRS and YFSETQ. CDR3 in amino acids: CASSLAVAEQETQYF. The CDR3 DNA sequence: TGCGCCAGCAGCTTGGCGGTAGCGGAGCAAGAGACCCAGTACTTC.

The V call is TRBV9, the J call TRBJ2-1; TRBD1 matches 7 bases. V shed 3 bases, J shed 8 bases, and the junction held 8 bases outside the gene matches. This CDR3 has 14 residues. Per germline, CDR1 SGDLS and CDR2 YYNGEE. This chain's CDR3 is CASSADRDHDEQFF. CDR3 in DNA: TGTGCCAGCAGCGCCGACAGGGATCACGATGAGCAGTTCTTC.

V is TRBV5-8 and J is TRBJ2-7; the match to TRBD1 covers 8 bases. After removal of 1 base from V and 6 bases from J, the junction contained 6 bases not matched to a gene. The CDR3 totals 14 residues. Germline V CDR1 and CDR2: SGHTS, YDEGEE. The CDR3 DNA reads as TGTGCCAGCAGCTTGCGGCAGGGGGCTCGCGAGCAGTACTTC. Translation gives CASSLRQGAREQYF.

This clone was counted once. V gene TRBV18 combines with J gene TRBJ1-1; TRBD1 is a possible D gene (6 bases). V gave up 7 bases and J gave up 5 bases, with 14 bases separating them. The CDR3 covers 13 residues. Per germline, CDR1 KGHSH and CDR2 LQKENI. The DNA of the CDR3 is TGTGCCAGCTTACCTCCAGGGGAAACTGAAGCTTTCTTT. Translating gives CASLPPGETEAFF. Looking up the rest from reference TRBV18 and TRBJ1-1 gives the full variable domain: NAGVMQNPRHLVRRRGQEARLRCSPMKGHSHVYWYRQLPEEGLKFMVYLQKENIIDESGMPKERFSAEFPKEGPSILRIQQVVRGDSAAYFCASLPPGETEAFFGQGTRLTVV.

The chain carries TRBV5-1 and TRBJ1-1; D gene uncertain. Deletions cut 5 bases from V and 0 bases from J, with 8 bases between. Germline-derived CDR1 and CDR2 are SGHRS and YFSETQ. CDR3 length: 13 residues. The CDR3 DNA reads TGCGCCAGCAGGTCCGGGGTGAACACTGAAGCTTTCTTT. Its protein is CASRSGVNTEAFF.

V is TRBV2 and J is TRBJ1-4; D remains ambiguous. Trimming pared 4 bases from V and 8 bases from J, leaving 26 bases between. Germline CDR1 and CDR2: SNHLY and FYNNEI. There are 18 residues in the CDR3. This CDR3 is CASSAPVLGGRLREKLFF. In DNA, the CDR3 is TGTGCCAGCAGTGCCCCGGTTCTTGGTGGGAGGCTCAGGGAAAAACTGTTTTTT.

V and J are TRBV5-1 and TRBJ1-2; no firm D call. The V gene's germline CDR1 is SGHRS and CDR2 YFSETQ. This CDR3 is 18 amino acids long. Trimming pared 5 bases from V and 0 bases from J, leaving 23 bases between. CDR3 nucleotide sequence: TGCGCCAGCAGTATCTACGGATCCCTGGGAGTCGCTAACTATGGCTACACCTTC. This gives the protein CASSIYGSLGVANYGYTF.

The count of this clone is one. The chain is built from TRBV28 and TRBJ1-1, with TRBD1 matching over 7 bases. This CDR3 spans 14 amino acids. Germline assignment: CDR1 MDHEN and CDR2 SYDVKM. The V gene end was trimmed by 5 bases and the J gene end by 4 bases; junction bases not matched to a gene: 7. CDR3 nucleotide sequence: TGTGCCAGCAGTACGACAGGGTTGGGCACTGAAGCTTTCTTT. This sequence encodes CASSTTGLGTEAFF.

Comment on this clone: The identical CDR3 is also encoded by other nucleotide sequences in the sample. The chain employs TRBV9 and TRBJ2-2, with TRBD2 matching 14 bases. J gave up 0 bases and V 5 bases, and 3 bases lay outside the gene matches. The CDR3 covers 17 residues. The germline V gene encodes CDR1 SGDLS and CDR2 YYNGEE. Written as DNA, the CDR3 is TGTGCCAGCAGAGGGACTAGCGGGGGCGCGAACACCGGGGAGCTGTTTTTT. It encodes CASRGTSGGANTGELFF.

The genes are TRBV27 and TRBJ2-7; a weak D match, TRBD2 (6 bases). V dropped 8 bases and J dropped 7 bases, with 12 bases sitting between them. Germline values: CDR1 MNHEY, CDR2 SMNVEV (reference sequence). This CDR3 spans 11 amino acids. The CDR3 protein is CASSDGGEQYF. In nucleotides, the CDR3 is TGTGCCAGCTCTGACGGAGGGGAGCAGTACTTC.

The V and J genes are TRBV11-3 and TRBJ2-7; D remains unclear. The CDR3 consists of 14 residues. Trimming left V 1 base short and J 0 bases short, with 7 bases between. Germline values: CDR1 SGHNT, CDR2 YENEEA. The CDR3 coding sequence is TGTGCCAGCAGCTTAGTGGGCAGCTCCTACGAGCAGTACTTC. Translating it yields CASSLVGSSYEQYF.

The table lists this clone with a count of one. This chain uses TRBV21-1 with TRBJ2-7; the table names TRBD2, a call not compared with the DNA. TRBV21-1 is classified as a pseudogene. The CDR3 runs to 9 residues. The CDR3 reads CASSKSLYF. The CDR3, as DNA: TGTGCCAGCAGCAAATCACTTTACTTC.

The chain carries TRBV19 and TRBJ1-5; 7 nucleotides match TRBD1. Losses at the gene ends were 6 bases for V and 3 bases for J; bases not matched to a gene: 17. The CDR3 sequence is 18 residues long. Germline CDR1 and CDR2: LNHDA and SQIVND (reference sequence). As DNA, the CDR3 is TGTGCCAGTAGACTTTTGAGGGTACAGGGGCCCTCCAATCAGCCCCAGCATTTT. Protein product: CASRLLRVQGPSNQPQHF.

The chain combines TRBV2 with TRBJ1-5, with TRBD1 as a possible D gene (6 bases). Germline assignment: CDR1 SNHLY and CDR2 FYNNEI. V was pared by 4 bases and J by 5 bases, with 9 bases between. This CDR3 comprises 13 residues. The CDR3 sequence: CASSGDIDQPQHF. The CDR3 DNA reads TGTGCCAGCAGTGGGGACATCGATCAGCCCCAGCATTTT.

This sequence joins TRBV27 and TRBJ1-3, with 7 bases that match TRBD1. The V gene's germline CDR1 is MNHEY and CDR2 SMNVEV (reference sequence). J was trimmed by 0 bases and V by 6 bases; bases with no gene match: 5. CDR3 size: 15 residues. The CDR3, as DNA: TGTGCCAGCAGCCGAGGGGGCAGCTCTGGAAACACCATATATTTT. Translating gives CASSRGGSSGNTIYF.